The clone carrying this T cell receptor beta chain was detected many times. Its antigen is currently unknown. A much larger clone sits a single nucleotide away, making a read error possible. Other DNA sequences in the same sample also yield this CDR3. The sample is drawn from a study of metastatic and nonmetastatic thyroid tumors. Study-wide context: Repertoires from blood and tumor or nodule tissue of malignant and benign thyroid patients were compared. Study-wide points: In blood and tumor, TCR beta diversity was reportedly significantly higher in malignant thyroid tumors than in benign nodules.

The germline V gene has CDR1 GTSNPN and CDR2 SVGIG (reference sequence). The CDR3 covers 13 residues. All patients were untreated before thyroid surgery. How the authors handled the data: Clinicopathological groups of papillary thyroid cancer showed CDR3 differences that were used to build a distant-metastasis classifier. TCRdb re-called clones from the PCR reads using MiXCR. TCRdb's processing, not the authors' own work, is the source of the V and J calls. This table has over 8,500 clones, less than 15% appearing once. This chain joins TRBV30 and TRBJ2-1, with 9 bases fitting TRBD2. What was sequenced was blood. This clonotype was sampled from a female donor with papillary thyroid cancer or a benign thyroid nodule (not recorded which). Some clones in this sample may be carry-over from other donors' samples. CDR3 sequence (DNA): TGCGCCTGTAGAATAGCGGGAGTCGCAGAGCAGTTCTTC. Translating gives CACRIAGVAEQFF. Full variable domain (missing parts from reference TRBV30 and TRBJ2-1): SQTIHQWPATLVQPVGSPLSLECTVEGTSNPNLYWYRQAAGRGLQLLFYSVGIGQISSEVPQNLSASRPQDRQFILSSKKLLLSDSGFYLCACRIAGVAEQFFGPGTRLTVL.